The sequence of this T cell receptor (beta chain) was determined in a study of CD8 T cells in Susac syndrome. With random hexamers, reverse transcription was performed on about 0.5 to 1 ug of RNA. By means of immunoSEQ multiplex PCR, TCR beta CDR3 spanning 54 Vbeta and 13 Jbeta underwent amplification. One entry per CDR3 protein, called by TCRdb with MiXCR from the immunoSEQ multiplex PCR reads. Of about 300,000 distinct CDR3 sequences detected, approximately 89% appear once; the ten largest clones hold about 0.17%. CD8+ and CD4+ T cells from blood underwent TCR beta sequencing, which was carried out in a high-throughput format. CD8+ and CD4+ T cells were negatively isolated; TEMRA cells were FACS-enriched. The CDR3 length is 16 residues. The ends lost 5 bases at V and 1 base at J; junction bases unmatched: 6. Per germline, CDR1 SGHTA and CDR2 FQGNSA.

This clonotype originated in a human donor with multiple sclerosis. What was sequenced was CD8+ T cells from PBMCs. The chain recombines TRBV7-2 with TRBJ1-5, with 9 bases matching TRBD1. The chain's CDR3 is CASSPTGQGSNQPQHF. CDR3 sequence (DNA): TGTGCCAGCAGCCCCACGGGACAGGGCAGCAATCAGCCCCAGCATTTT.